At least ten counts were recorded for the clone carrying this T cell receptor (beta chain). Its specificity is not known. cDNA molecules carried unique molecular identifiers, and template switching added a universal primer site. MiXCR was run by TCRdb on the 5' RACE reads, yielding one entry per CDR3 protein. The repertoire holds about 220,000 distinct CDR3 sequences, with roughly 9.4% as singletons. This record belongs to a study of identical twins. Findings and limits, study-wide: In zero-insertion analyses, partial confounding could arise from invariant MAIT and iNKT cells. Conclusions were drawn cross-sectionally by statistical analysis, without following the same donors. Models underestimated TCR alpha sharing (out-of-frame) in monozygotic twins.

Germline V gene lookup returns CDR1 SGHTA and CDR2 FQGNSA. With V trimmed by 8 bases and J by 4 bases, 13 bases remained unmatched. This CDR3 spans 16 amino acids. Sequencing was carried out using memory (CD45RO+) T cells sorted from blood. This rearrangement joins TRBV7-2 to TRBJ2-1; 8 positions agree with TRBD2. The receptor was isolated from a woman younger than 30 in good health. The DNA of the CDR3 is TGTGCCAGCGGATTAGTTCTTACTAGCGGATACAATGAGCAGTTCTTC. Translating gives CASGLVLTSGYNEQFF.